The 15 T cell receptor beta chains listed next were all sequenced from one sample in a study of patients and donors after allogeneic stem cell transplantation. Via MiXCR, TCRdb re-called the RT-PCR reads, giving one row per CDR3 protein. Seen here are approximately 200,000 distinct CDR3 sequences, 41% observed once, and the top ten hold around 35%. The sequencing sample was made of blood, either unsorted or a sorted T cell fraction (not recorded which). These receptors came from a human donor who was either an allogeneic HSCT recipient or a stem cell or donor lymphocyte infusion donor (not recorded which). It is not recorded whose cells these are; they may come from a transplant donor.

V usage is TRBV5-1 and J usage is TRBJ2-7, with D hard to call. The V end was cut by 2 bases, the J end by 3 bases, with 18 bases between. Germline V gene lookup returns CDR1 SGHRS and CDR2 YFSETQ. This CDR3 region has 16 residues. The CDR3 region is CASSFRVRSTDYEQYF. The CDR3 DNA follows: TGCGCCAGCAGCTTCCGAGTAAGATCCACGGACTACGAGCAGTACTTC.

The rearrangement uses TRBV7-6 and TRBJ1-5; D call uncertain. CDR3 size: 13 residues. The V and J ends lost 1 base and 9 bases respectively, with 10 bases between them. CDR1 is SGHVS and CDR2 is FNYEAQ in the germline V gene. CDR3 nucleotide sequence: TGTGCCAGCAGCTTAGGAGGCATGACGCCCCAGCATTTT. Its protein product is CASSLGGMTPQHF.

This clonotype showed up just a few times. This chain links TRBV18 with TRBJ1-5, with 10 bases identical to TRBD1. This CDR3 contains 16 residues. Germline V gives CDR1 KGHSH, CDR2 LQKENI. V was pared by 6 bases and J by 2 bases, with 7 bases of the junction left unmatched. This CDR3 is CASSPFGTGGNQPQHF. The CDR3 DNA reads TGTGCCAGCTCTCCCTTCGGGACAGGGGGCAATCAGCCCCAGCATTTT.

The genes are TRBV29-1 and TRBJ2-7, with 8 bases that match TRBD2. Germline-derived CDR1 and CDR2 are SQVTM and ANQGSEA. The CDR3 contains 16 residues. The V and J ends lost 4 bases and 5 bases, in that order; junction bases with no gene match: 16. The CDR3 DNA reads as TGCAGCGTTGCCAGGTTGGTGGCGGGAGGAAAACACGAGCAGTACTTC. This encodes CSVARLVAGGKHEQYF.

There are a few counts of this clonotype. V is TRBV15 and J is TRBJ1-2; D might be TRBD1 (5 bases). The CDR3 loop spans 15 amino acids. The V end lost 8 bases, the J end lost 8 bases, and 24 bases lay between the germline ends. Germline V gives CDR1 LNHNV, CDR2 YYDKDF (reference sequence). CDR3 DNA: TGTGCCACCCATAACCCGGGACGGACCCTTCTAGGCTACACCTTC. Its translation is CATHNPGRTLLGYTF.

DNA of the CDR3: TGTGCCAGCAGCCCCCCTCAGGGGAACTATGGCTACACCTTC. Amino acids: CASSPPQGNYGYTF. The J gene is TRBJ1-2, the V gene TRBV7-2; D is perhaps TRBD1 (6 bases). The ends were cut back, 5 bases at V and 2 bases at J, with 12 bases in the middle. CDR1 SGHTA and CDR2 FQGNSA come from the germline V gene. The CDR3 totals 14 residues.

The DNA for the CDR3 is TGTGCCAGCAGTGGGGTTTTAGCGGGAGGCAGTGAGCAGTTCTTC. Translated, it gives CASSGVLAGGSEQFF. The chain joins TRBV2 to TRBJ2-1; 10 positions match TRBD2. The V and J ends lost 4 bases and 9 bases, in that order; junction bases with no gene match: 9. The CDR3 is 15 amino acids. Germline CDR1 and CDR2: SNHLY and FYNNEI.

This clonotype has only a few counts. The chain uses TRBV4-1 and TRBJ1-3; D ambiguous. CDR3 size: 14 residues. Between the trimmed V and J ends, which lost 7 bases and 4 bases, there was a span of 14 bases. Germline loops: CDR1 MGHRA, CDR2 YSYEKL. The CDR3 loop is CASTPDGLGNTIYF. The CDR3 nucleotides are TGCGCCAGCACCCCGGACGGCCTGGGAAACACCATATATTTT.

The rearrangement links TRBV7-2 to TRBJ2-1, with D uncertain. From germline, CDR1 is SGHTA and CDR2 FQGNSA. The CDR3 runs 12 residues. The ends were cut back, 4 bases at V and 8 bases at J, with 9 bases in the middle. The CDR3 DNA follows: TGTGCCAGCAGCTGGGAACAGTATGAGCAGTTCTTC. Its translation is CASSWEQYEQFF.

This chain joins TRBV7-2 and TRBJ1-6, with 8 bases identical to TRBD1. Losses at the gene ends were 2 bases for V and 5 bases for J; bases not matched to a gene: 2. CDR1 is SGHTA and CDR2 is FQGNSA in the germline V gene. This CDR3 has 15 amino acids. The CDR3 here is CASSLRDRNNSPLHF. As DNA, the CDR3 is TGTGCCAGCAGCTTAAGGGACAGGAATAATTCACCCCTCCACTTT. The entire variable domain, with the rest obtained from reference TRBV7-2 and TRBJ1-6, is as follows: GAGVSQSPSNKVTEKGKDVELRCDPISGHTALYWYRQSLGQGLEFLIYFQGNSAPDKSGLPSDRFSAERTGGSVSTLTIQRTQQEDSAVYLCASSLRDRNNSPLHFGNGTRLTVT.

This clonotype occurred a few times. The chain is built from TRBV30 and TRBJ1-5; weak D call: TRBD1 (5 bases). The CDR3 is 13 residues long. Trimming stripped 4 bases from V and 9 bases from J, with 16 bases between. CDR1 and CDR2 from the germline V gene are GTSNPN and SVGIG (reference sequence). In nucleotides, the CDR3 is TGTGCCTGGACAGGGTCGGGCTCGACGCCCCAGCATTTT. It is translated as CAWTGSGSTPQHF.

The CDR3 reads CASTPREFKETQYF. Here the CDR3 DNA reads TGTGCCAGCACCCCTAGAGAGTTTAAAGAGACCCAGTACTTC. V usage is TRBV2 and J usage is TRBJ2-5, with unresolved D. Germline V gene data show CDR1 as SNHLY and CDR2 as FYNNEI. Trimming took off 7 bases at V and 3 bases at J, with 15 bases between the two ends. The CDR3 is 14 amino acids.

The chain has TRBV15 and TRBJ2-1, with 8 bases that match TRBD2. The V gene's germline CDR1 is LNHNV and CDR2 YYDKDF (reference sequence). This CDR3 is built from 16 residues. Unmatched junction bases numbered 7, after V lost 4 bases and J lost 2 bases. The CDR3 DNA reads TGTGCCACCAGCAAAGAAGCGGGAGTCGCCTACAATGAGCAGTTCTTC. Its translation: CATSKEAGVAYNEQFF.

The chain couples TRBV20-1 to TRBJ1-5, with a tentative D call TRBD1 (6 bases). This CDR3 spans 13 amino acids. Trimming stripped 5 bases from V and 9 bases from J, with 17 bases between. Germline values: CDR1 DFQATT, CDR2 SNEGSKA (reference sequence). The chain's CDR3 is CSAAGTPRGPQHF. CDR3 bases: TGCAGTGCTGCCGGGACACCAAGGGGGCCCCAGCATTTT.

The genes are TRBV20-1 and TRBJ1-1; D is unclear. Germline V lookup: CDR1 DFQATT, CDR2 SNEGSKA (reference sequence). CDR3 length: 12 amino acids. The V end was cut by 6 bases, the J end by 1 base, with 9 bases between. The CDR3: CSAFTQNTEAFF. The CDR3 DNA is TGCAGTGCCTTCACTCAGAACACTGAAGCTTTCTTT.